The 16 T cell receptor beta chains below come from one sample, sequenced in a study of blood T cell repertoires in COVID-19. Assay used: immunoSEQ multiplex PCR; TCRdb lists only in-frame clones, some missing. Among roughly 150,000 clones listed, roughly 89% were seen once. The sequenced material came from peripheral blood. The source is a woman between 70 and 85 years old with COVID-19, enrolled during active disease.

This rearrangement joins TRBV15 to TRBJ2-4, with D possibly matching TRBD1 (5 bases). The CDR3 is 14 residues long. The germline gives CDR1 LNHNV, CDR2 YYDKDF (reference sequence). The germline V and J ends were trimmed by 1 base and 6 bases, with 10 bases remaining between them. The CDR3 protein is CATSRVWGSNIQYF. For the CDR3, the DNA is TGTGCCACCAGCAGAGTCTGGGGCTCAAACATTCAGTACTTC.

This clone was seen just once. The chain has TRBV3-1 (or the pseudogene TRBV3-2) and TRBJ1-6, with D maybe TRBD1 (6 bases). CDR1 is LGHDT and CDR2 is YNNKEL in the germline V gene (reference sequence). Trimming removed 4 bases from V and 8 bases from J, with 12 bases in between. The CDR3 contains 14 residues. CDR3 nucleotides: TGTGCCAGCAGCCTAGTCAGGGGTGATTCACCCCTCCACTTT. Its protein product is CASSLVRGDSPLHF.

The gene calls are TRBV19 and TRBJ2-1, with D maybe TRBD2 (6 bases). Germline CDR1 is LNHDA and CDR2 is SQIVND (reference sequence). With 3 bases removed from V and 1 base from J, the gap between germline ends came to 16 bases. The CDR3 is 17 amino acids. The CDR3 sequence is CASSIEWGVRSYNEQFF. For the CDR3, the DNA is TGTGCCAGTAGTATTGAGTGGGGGGTTCGGTCCTACAATGAGCAGTTCTTC.

The J gene is TRBJ2-5, the V gene TRBV24-1; 12 positions agree with TRBD2. The germline V gene encodes CDR1 KGHDR and CDR2 SFDVKD. V was clipped by 1 base and J by 2 bases; unmatched bases: 7. This CDR3 has 18 residues. The CDR3 DNA follows: TGTGCCACCAGTGATTTAGGACTAGCGGGGTCGAAACAAGAGACCCAGTACTTC. It encodes CATSDLGLAGSKQETQYF.

V and J are TRBV18 and TRBJ1-1, with a tentative D call TRBD1 (6 bases). The V gene lost 6 bases and the J gene lost 4 bases, with 18 bases spanning the gap. This CDR3 has 15 amino acids. Germline CDR1 is KGHSH and CDR2 is LQKENI. This chain's CDR3 is CASSGGGQGPTEAFF. DNA for the CDR3: TGTGCCAGCTCGGGCGGGGGGCAAGGTCCCACTGAAGCTTTCTTT.

V usage is TRBV28 and J usage is TRBJ1-6; possible D gene TRBD1, 5 bases. V shed 6 bases and J shed 10 bases, with 19 bases lying between them. CDR1 is MDHEN and CDR2 is SYDVKM in the germline V gene. This CDR3 comprises 15 residues. CDR3 DNA: TGTGCCAGCAGAATAGGGTCAGGGAGGAGCTCACCCCTCCACTTT. It translates to CASRIGSGRSSPLHF.

The V gene is TRBV10-2, the J gene TRBJ1-2; 9 bases are a match to TRBD1. Germline trimming cut 3 bases from V and 8 bases from J; bases unmatched to any gene: 16. The CDR3 is 17 residues long. In germline, CDR1 is WSHSY, CDR2 SAAADI. In DNA, the CDR3 is TGCGCCAGCAGTGATAGTAAGGGGTTACAGGGGGCCGGCGGCTACACCTTC. It specifies CASSDSKGLQGAGGYTF.

V gene TRBV3-1 (or the pseudogene TRBV3-2) combines with J gene TRBJ2-5, with D possibly being TRBD2 (6 bases). This CDR3 comprises 13 residues. V gave up 1 base and J gave up 5 bases, with 8 bases separating them. CDR1 LGHDT and CDR2 YNNKEL come from the germline V gene (reference sequence). The CDR3 DNA follows: TGTGCCAGCAGCCAAGGCCGGGGGGAGACCCAGTACTTC. Protein: CASSQGRGETQYF.

Comment on this clone: Other nucleotide sequences in the sample specify the same CDR3. The chain recombines TRBV12-3 or TRBV12-4 with TRBJ2-5, with D unclear. V was pared by 2 bases and J by 5 bases, with 3 bases between. The CDR3 totals 11 residues. The CDR3 spells CASSLQETQYF. CDR3 in DNA: TGTGCCAGCAGTTTACAGGAGACCCAGTACTTC.

The chain recombines TRBV5-8 with TRBJ2-3; possibly TRBD1 for D (5 bases). In germline, CDR1 is SGHTS, CDR2 YDEGEE. The CDR3 consists of 14 residues. V was shortened by 2 bases and J by 2 bases, with 9 bases between the two germline ends. The CDR3 protein is CASSFRQTTDTQYF. CDR3 coding DNA: TGTGCCAGCAGCTTTCGACAGACCACAGATACGCAGTATTTT.

The J gene is TRBJ1-3, the V gene TRBV5-4; 9 nucleotides match TRBD1. This CDR3 region has 15 residues. V dropped 3 bases and J dropped 3; count of bases not matched to a gene: 4. Looked up from germline, CDR1 is SGHNT and CDR2 is YYREEE (reference sequence). CDR3 bases: TGTGCCAGCAGCTCCGGGACAGGGAGTGGAAACACCATATATTTT. It specifies CASSSGTGSGNTIYF.

This sequence joins TRBV5-1 and TRBJ1-2; TRBD1 might be the D (5 bases). The CDR3 sequence is 14 residues long. The germline gives CDR1 SGHRS, CDR2 YFSETQ. V was cut by 4 bases and J by 1 base, with 11 bases left in between. The CDR3 is CASSVSTDNYGYTF. CDR3 DNA: TGCGCCAGCAGCGTCTCGACAGATAACTATGGCTACACCTTC.

The gene calls are TRBV11-2 and TRBJ2-1; TRBD1 matches 11 bases. CDR1 and CDR2 (germline): SGHAT, FQNNGV. The CDR3 spans 16 residues. The junction had 7 bases not matched to a gene; V was cut back by 1 base and J by 8 bases. CDR3 in amino acids: CASSLGRGQGAYEQFF. The CDR3 DNA reads as TGTGCCAGCAGCTTAGGGCGAGGACAGGGGGCATATGAGCAGTTCTTC. Filled out from reference TRBV11-2 and TRBJ2-1, the complete variable domain reads EAGVAQSPRYKIIEKRQSVAFWCNPISGHATLYWYQQILGQGPKLLIQFQNNGVVDDSQLPKDRFSAERLKGVDSTLKIQPAKLEDSAVYLCASSLGRGQGAYEQFFGPGTRLTVL.

In DNA, the CDR3 is TGTGCCTGGAGCAACAAACAGGGGGCGCGTGAAAAACTGTTTTTT. Its protein product is CAWSNKQGAREKLFF. The V gene is TRBV30, the J gene TRBJ1-4; 9 bases match TRBD1. This CDR3 has 15 residues. J was trimmed by 7 bases and V by 3 bases; bases with no gene match: 9. The germline CDR1 and CDR2 sequences are GTSNPN and SVGIG (reference sequence). Filled out from reference TRBV30 and TRBJ1-4, the complete variable domain reads SQTIHQWPATLVQPVGSPLSLECTVEGTSNPNLYWYRQAAGRGLQLLFYSVGIGQISSEVPQNLSASRPQDRQFILSSKKLLLSDSGFYLCAWSNKQGAREKLFFGSGTQLSVL.

This clone was counted once. The chain has TRBV29-1 and TRBJ1-2, with D uncertain. The CDR3 spans 15 residues. Germline CDR1 reads SQVTM; CDR2 reads ANQGSEA. V dropped 6 bases and J dropped 4 bases, with 21 bases sitting between them. CDR3 in amino acids: CSVLHTGKRGYGYTF. The DNA of the CDR3 is TGCAGCGTCTTACATACCGGGAAACGCGGCTATGGCTACACCTTC.

The chain joins TRBV18 to TRBJ1-1, with D unresolved. The germline V and J ends were trimmed by 4 bases and 5 bases, with 17 bases remaining between them. This CDR3 has 15 amino acids. In germline, CDR1 is KGHSH, CDR2 LQKENI. CDR3 residues: CASSLGLREGTEAFF. The CDR3 coding sequence is TGTGCCAGCTCACTCGGATTAAGGGAGGGTACTGAAGCTTTCTTT.